What follows are 9 T cell receptor beta chains derived from one specimen sequenced in a study of T cell clones after liver transplantation. The assay was immunoSEQ multiplex PCR, and TCRdb's table has in-frame clones only and misses some. This table has 45,000 to 55,000 clones, about four fifths appearing once. The source was CD4+ T cells from blood, collected before liver transplant. The receptors stem from a human donor who received a liver transplant.

The chain employs TRBV7-8 and TRBJ2-1; 16 nucleotides align to TRBD2. The CDR3 covers 16 residues. Germline CDR1 is SGHVS and CDR2 is FQNEAQ. With 5 bases clipped from V and 6 bases from J, the junction kept 4 bases outside the gene matches. The CDR3 reads CASSEGLAGGGNEQFF. CDR3 in DNA: TGTGCCAGCAGCGAGGGACTAGCGGGAGGGGGCAATGAGCAGTTCTTC.

This rearrangement joins TRBV19 to TRBJ1-6; D is unresolved. CDR3 length: 15 amino acids. Germline CDR1 LNHDA, CDR2 SQIVND (reference sequence). Trimming cost V 6 bases and J 7 bases, with 16 bases left between them. This chain's CDR3 is CASRSEEQQNSPLHF. CDR3 sequence (DNA): TGTGCCAGTAGATCTGAGGAGCAGCAAAATTCACCCCTCCACTTT.

This rearrangement joins TRBV19 to TRBJ2-1, with 13 nucleotides matching TRBD2. Trimming took 7 bases from V and 8 from J; bases not matched to a gene: 8. The CDR3 sequence is 15 residues long. CDR1 is LNHDA, CDR2 SQIVND, per germline (reference sequence). This chain's CDR3 is CASTETSGGFYEQFF. CDR3 sequence (DNA): TGTGCCAGTACCGAGACTAGCGGGGGGTTTTATGAGCAGTTCTTC.

The chain joins TRBV7-2 to TRBJ2-1, with 8 bases matching TRBD1. CDR1 and CDR2 from the germline V gene are SGHTA and FQGNSA. CDR3 length equals 17 residues. Trimming at V came to 5 bases and at J to 3 bases, leaving 12 bases not matched to a gene. The CDR3 here is CASSPRPGTGFYNEQFF. Written as DNA, the CDR3 is TGTGCCAGCAGCCCCCGTCCCGGGACAGGTTTCTACAATGAGCAGTTCTTC. Combining the CDR3 with reference TRBV7-2 and TRBJ2-1 gives the whole variable domain GAGVSQSPSNKVTEKGKDVELRCDPISGHTALYWYRQSLGQGLEFLIYFQGNSAPDKSGLPSDRFSAERTGGSVSTLTIQRTQQEDSAVYLCASSPRPGTGFYNEQFFGPGTRLTVL.

The chain couples TRBV28 to TRBJ2-1; D ambiguous. CDR1 is MDHEN and CDR2 is SYDVKM in the germline V gene. CDR3 length: 15 amino acids. Trimming took 3 bases from V and 6 from J, leaving 15 bases between them. The CDR3 protein is CASSFTRLGLNEQFF. The CDR3 DNA reads TGTGCCAGCAGTTTTACCCGGCTGGGCCTCAATGAGCAGTTCTTC.

The rearrangement joins TRBV11-3 to TRBJ1-1; D remains unclear. Germline CDR1 and CDR2: SGHNT and YENEEA. The CDR3 is 13 residues long. The V end was cut by 3 bases, the J end by 2 bases, with 7 bases between. The CDR3 protein is CASSFDVNTEAFF. The CDR3 DNA is TGTGCCAGCAGCTTTGACGTAAACACTGAAGCTTTCTTT.

This clone was picked up many times. The V call is TRBV4-2, the J call TRBJ2-7; maybe TRBD2 (6 bases). The CDR3 consists of 16 residues. With 0 bases removed from V and 0 bases from J, the gap between germline ends came to 12 bases. Germline CDR1 and CDR2: LGHNA and YNFKEQ. The chain's CDR3 is CASSQDGIADSYEQYF. The DNA of the CDR3 is TGTGCCAGCAGCCAAGATGGAATAGCGGACTCCTACGAGCAGTACTTC.

The V call is TRBV28, the J call TRBJ1-4, with D possibly matching TRBD1 (5 bases). Per the germline V gene, CDR1 is MDHEN and CDR2 is SYDVKM. There are 13 residues in the CDR3. V was shortened by 3 bases and J by 8 bases, with 10 bases between the two germline ends. CDR3: CASSFWGGEKLFF. The CDR3 DNA reads as TGTGCCAGCAGTTTTTGGGGGGGAGAAAAACTGTTTTTT.

This clone was detected once. This chain links TRBV19 with TRBJ2-3, with 11 bases aligning to TRBD2. Germline V CDR1 and CDR2: LNHDA, SQIVND (reference sequence). Trimming cost V 1 base and J 5 bases; bases outside gene matches: 5. The CDR3 is 16 amino acids. The CDR3 coding sequence is TGTGCCAGTAGTATAGCGACTAGCGGGAATCAAGATACGCAGTATTTT. Protein: CASSIATSGNQDTQYF.